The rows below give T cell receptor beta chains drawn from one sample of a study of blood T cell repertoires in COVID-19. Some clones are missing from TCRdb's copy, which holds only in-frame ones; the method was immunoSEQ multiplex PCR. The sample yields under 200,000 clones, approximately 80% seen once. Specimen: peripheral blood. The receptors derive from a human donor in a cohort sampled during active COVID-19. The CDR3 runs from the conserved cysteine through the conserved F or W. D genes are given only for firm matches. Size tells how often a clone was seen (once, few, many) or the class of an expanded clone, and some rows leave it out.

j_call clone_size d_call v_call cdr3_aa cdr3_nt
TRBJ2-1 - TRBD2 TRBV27 CASRIAGVRNEQFF TGTGCCAGCAGAATAGCGGGAGTGAGGAATGAGCAGTTCTTC
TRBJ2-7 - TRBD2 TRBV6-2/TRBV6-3 CASSYVMGLAAYEQYF TGTGCCAGCAGTTACGTCATGGGACTAGCGGCCTACGAGCAGTACTTC
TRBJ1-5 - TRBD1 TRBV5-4 CASSPGTDSNQPQHF TGTGCCAGCAGCCCCGGGACAGATAGCAATCAGCCCCAGCATTTT
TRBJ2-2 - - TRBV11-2 CASSLVGGPGELFF TGTGCCAGCAGCTTAGTGGGGGGGCCCGGGGAGCTGTTTTTT
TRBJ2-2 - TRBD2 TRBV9 CASSDDHGRAGHGELFF TGTGCCAGCAGTGACGACCACGGGAGGGCCGGTCACGGGGAGCTGTTTTTT
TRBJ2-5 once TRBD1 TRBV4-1 CASSQTGVWETQYF TGCGCCAGCAGCCAAACAGGGGTCTGGGAGACCCAGTACTTC
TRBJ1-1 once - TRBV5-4 CASSPLAGNTEAFF TGTGCCAGCAGCCCGCTCGCAGGGAACACTGAAGCTTTCTTT
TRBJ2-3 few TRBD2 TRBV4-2 CASSQGSGGNSDTQYF TGTGCCAGCAGCCAGGGTAGCGGGGGGAATTCGGATACGCAGTATTTT
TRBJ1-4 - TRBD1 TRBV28 CASSGGQGGTTNEKLFF TGTGCCAGCAGTGGAGGACAGGGGGGTACAACTAATGAAAAACTGTTTTTT
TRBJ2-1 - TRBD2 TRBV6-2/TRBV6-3 CASSRSGRANEQFF TGTGCCAGCAGCCGTAGCGGGAGGGCCAATGAGCAGTTCTTC
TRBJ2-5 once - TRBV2 CASSEQTSRGETQYF TGTGCCAGCAGTGAACAAACTAGTCGGGGGGAGACCCAGTACTTC
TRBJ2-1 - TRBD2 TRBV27 CASSPGLAAYNEQFF TGTGCCAGCAGTCCCGGACTAGCGGCCTACAATGAGCAGTTCTTC
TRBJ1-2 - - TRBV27 CASSSQISTTIYGYTF TGTGCCAGCAGTTCCCAGATATCAACGACAATCTATGGCTACACCTTC
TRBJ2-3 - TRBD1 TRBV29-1 CSADRDRDTDTQYF TGCAGCGCCGACCGGGACAGGGACACAGATACGCAGTATTTT
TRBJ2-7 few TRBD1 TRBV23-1 CASTRTGTYEQYF TGCGCCAGCACCCGGACAGGGACCTACGAGCAGTACTTC
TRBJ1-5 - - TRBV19 CASRMEGPSNQPQHF TGTGCCAGTAGAATGGAGGGGCCTAGCAATCAGCCCCAGCATTTT
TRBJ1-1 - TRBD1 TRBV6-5 CASRYRGTEAFF TGTGCCAGCAGGTACAGGGGCACTGAAGCTTTCTTT
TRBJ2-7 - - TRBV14 CASSQDRGTFSYEQYF TGTGCCAGCAGCCAAGATCGAGGGACTTTCTCCTACGAGCAGTACTTC
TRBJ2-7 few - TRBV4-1 CASSQEWASIPYEQYF TGCGCCAGCAGCCAAGAATGGGCATCGATACCATACGAGCAGTACTTC
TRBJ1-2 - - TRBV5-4 CASSSAGSKGYTF TGTGCCAGCAGCTCCGCGGGGTCTAAAGGCTACACCTTC
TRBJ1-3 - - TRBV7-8 CASSLSDRGSSGNTIYF TGTGCCAGCAGCTTAAGCGACCGGGGGAGCTCTGGAAACACCATATATTTT
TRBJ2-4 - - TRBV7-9 CASSFTGEAAKNIQYF TGTGCCAGCAGCTTCACAGGGGAGGCGGCCAAAAACATTCAGTACTTC
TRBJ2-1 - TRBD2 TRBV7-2 CASSLGGGGLLYNEQFF TGTGCCAGCAGCTTAGGGGGCGGGGGACTTTTATACAATGAGCAGTTCTTC
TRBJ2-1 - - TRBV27 CASTDGVGSYNEQFF TGTGCCAGCACCGACGGGGTGGGCTCCTACAATGAGCAGTTCTTC
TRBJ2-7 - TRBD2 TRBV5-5 CASSSGPGGASYEQYF TGTGCCAGCAGCTCGGGCCCGGGGGGGGCCTCCTACGAGCAGTACTTC
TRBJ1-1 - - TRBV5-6 CASSRPLRNTEAFF TGTGCCAGCAGCCGTCCCCTCCGGAACACTGAAGCTTTCTTT
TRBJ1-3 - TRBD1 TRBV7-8 CASSLVTSTGGGNTIYF TGTGCCAGCAGCTTAGTAACCTCCACAGGGGGTGGAAACACCATATATTTT